The source of this TCR beta chain is a study of blood T cell repertoires in COVID-19. Overall study: PBMCs, B-cell-depleted T cells, or T cells provided the cDNA or gDNA that made up the material.

In Seattle, patients joined the study during active infection and were tracked longitudinally. Original methodology: Nucleated cell counts were estimated from reference gene primer amplification. Clones were read by immunoSEQ multiplex PCR, and TCRdb kept only the in-frame ones, dropping some. That table gives V, J and clone size, and the DNA gave D and trimming. There are 150,000 to 200,000 clones in the sample; about 85% occur only once, and about 20% lies in the top ten. The clonotype originates from a person between 65 and 79 years old with COVID-19, enrolled during active disease. The sequencing input was peripheral blood.

Written as DNA, the CDR3 is TGTGCCAGCAGCTTACATAGGGGGCTAAACGGGGAGCTGTTTTTT. As protein: CASSLHRGLNGELFF. The chain is built from TRBV7-2 and TRBJ2-2, with 7 bases identical to TRBD1. V gave up 2 bases and J gave up 7 bases; unmatched junction bases: 7. Per germline, CDR1 SGHTA and CDR2 FQGNSA. The CDR3 length is 15 residues.